The 8 T cell receptor beta chains in this list originate from one sample, sequenced in a study of shared clonotypes between healthy human individuals. Using immunoSEQ multiplex PCR, the repertoire was profiled, and TCRdb retains in-frame clones only, with some absent. Of around 510,000 clones listed, 70% to 80% are singletons. Material: PBMCs. Every receptor here comes from a woman aged 40 to 49 in good health. Some clones in this sample may be carry-over from other donors' samples.

The chain uses TRBV7-2 and TRBJ2-1; D remains unclear. This CDR3 is built from 14 residues. Trimming removed 3 bases at V and 4 bases at J, with 10 bases between. Germline assignment: CDR1 SGHTA and CDR2 FQGNSA. The CDR3 nucleotides read TGTGCCAGCAGCTTGCGGCGGCAATACAATGAGCAGTTCTTC. Translated: CASSLRRQYNEQFF.

The rearrangement joins TRBV29-1 to TRBJ2-3; 8 bases align to TRBD2. CDR1 SQVTM and CDR2 ANQGSEA come from the germline V gene. This CDR3 region has 15 residues. Unmatched junction bases numbered 6, after V lost 2 bases and J lost 2 bases. CDR3 coding DNA: TGCAGCGTTGAAACTAGCGGAGACTACACAGATACGCAGTATTTT. It is translated as CSVETSGDYTDTQYF.

The chain links TRBV7-2 to TRBJ2-4, with D possibly matching TRBD1 (6 bases). The V end lost 4 bases, the J end lost 8 bases, and 15 bases lay between the germline ends. Per germline, CDR1 SGHTA and CDR2 FQGNSA. CDR3 length: 14 residues. For the CDR3, the DNA is TGTGCCAGCAGCTCGTCAGGGGTTTGGGACATTCAGTACTTC. The encoded protein is CASSSSGVWDIQYF.

The rearrangement joins TRBV28 to TRBJ2-3; perhaps TRBD1 as D (6 bases). Germline assignment: CDR1 MDHEN and CDR2 SYDVKM. The V end was cut by 7 bases, the J end by 3 bases, with 11 bases between. CDR3 length: 13 residues. CDR3 coding DNA: TGTGCCAGCAACAGGGCTGGGACAGATACGCAGTATTTT. Translating gives CASNRAGTDTQYF.

The V gene is TRBV15, the J gene TRBJ2-4; possible D gene TRBD1, 5 bases. From germline, CDR1 is LNHNV and CDR2 YYDKDF (reference sequence). V lost 0 bases and J lost 1, with 10 bases in between. The CDR3 length is 16 residues. CDR3: CATSRDQGTAKNIQYF. In nucleotides, the CDR3 is TGTGCCACCAGCAGAGATCAGGGTACGGCCAAAAACATTCAGTACTTC.

Worth noting for this clone: The junction differs from germline at one of its ends, possibly a read error. The chain carries TRBV4-1 and TRBJ2-7; D is unresolved. CDR3 length: 16 residues. Germline V lookup: CDR1 MGHRA, CDR2 YSYEKL. The CDR3 reads CAGSQDPTGFRYEQYF. CDR3 nucleotide sequence: TGCGCCGGCAGCCAAGATCCGACCGGGTTTAGGTACGAGCAGTACTTC.

The gene calls are TRBV5-3 and TRBJ1-1; D not resolved. TRBV5-3 is an open reading frame whose function is uncertain. This CDR3 has 13 amino acids. The CDR3 nucleotides are TGTGCTGGTGACAAGGCCTCGGACACTGAAGCTTTCTTT. Protein: CAGDKASDTEAFF.

This clone was observed at least ten times. J is TRBJ1-4 and V is TRBV7-8; D uncertain. In germline, CDR1 is SGHVS, CDR2 FQNEAQ. There are 12 residues in the CDR3. V was pared by 5 bases and J by 7 bases, with 8 bases between. The DNA for the CDR3 is TGTGCCAGCAGCCTACTCGGTGAAAAACTGTTTTTT. Protein product: CASSLLGEKLFF.